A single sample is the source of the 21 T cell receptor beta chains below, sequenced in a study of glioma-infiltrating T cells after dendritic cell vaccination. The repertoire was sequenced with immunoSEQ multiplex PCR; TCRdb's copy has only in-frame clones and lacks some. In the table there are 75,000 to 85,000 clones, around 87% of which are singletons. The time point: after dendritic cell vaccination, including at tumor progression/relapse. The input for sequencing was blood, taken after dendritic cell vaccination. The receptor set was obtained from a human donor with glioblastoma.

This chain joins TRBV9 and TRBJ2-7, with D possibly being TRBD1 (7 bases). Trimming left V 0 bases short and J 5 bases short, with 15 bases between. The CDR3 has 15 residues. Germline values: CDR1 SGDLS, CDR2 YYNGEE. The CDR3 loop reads CASSVAGQGGNEQYF. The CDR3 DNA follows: TGTGCCAGCAGCGTAGCTGGGCAGGGGGGCAACGAGCAGTACTTC.

In DNA form, the CDR3 reads TGTGCCAGCCTCGTGGGGGGAGGCGAATACGAGCAGTACTTC. It codes for CASLVGGGEYEQYF. The chain has TRBV6-1 and TRBJ2-7, with D tentatively TRBD2 (6 bases). The V gene's germline CDR1 is MNHNS and CDR2 SASEGT. CDR3 length: 14 amino acids. V lost 8 bases and J 4 bases, leaving 18 bases between the germline ends.

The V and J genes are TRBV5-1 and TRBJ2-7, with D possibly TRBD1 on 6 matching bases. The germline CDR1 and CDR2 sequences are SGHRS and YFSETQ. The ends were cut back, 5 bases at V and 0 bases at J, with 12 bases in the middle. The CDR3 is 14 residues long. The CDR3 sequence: CASRRTASSYEQYF. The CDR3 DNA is TGCGCCAGCAGGCGGACAGCTTCCTCCTACGAGCAGTACTTC.

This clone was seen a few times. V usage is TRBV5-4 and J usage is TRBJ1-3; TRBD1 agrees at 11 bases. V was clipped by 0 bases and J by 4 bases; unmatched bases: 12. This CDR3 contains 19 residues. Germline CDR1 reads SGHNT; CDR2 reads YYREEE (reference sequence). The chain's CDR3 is CASSLGDRGLSGFGNTIYF. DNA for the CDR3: TGTGCCAGCAGCTTGGGGGACAGGGGGTTGAGTGGTTTCGGAAACACCATATATTTT.

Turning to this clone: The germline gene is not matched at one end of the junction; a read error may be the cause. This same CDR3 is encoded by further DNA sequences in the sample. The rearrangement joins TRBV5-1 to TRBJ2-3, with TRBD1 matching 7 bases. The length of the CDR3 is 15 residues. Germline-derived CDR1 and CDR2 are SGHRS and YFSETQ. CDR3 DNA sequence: TGCGCCAGCAGCTTAAATACAGGGGTGGCGGATACGCAATATTTT. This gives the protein CASSLNTGVADTQYF. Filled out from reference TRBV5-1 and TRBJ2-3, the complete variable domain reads KAGVTQTPRYLIKTRGQQVTLSCSPISGHRSVSWYQQTPGQGLQFLFEYFSETQRNKGNFPGRFSGRQFSNSRSEMNVSTLELGDSALYLCASSLNTGVADTQYFGPGTRLTVL.

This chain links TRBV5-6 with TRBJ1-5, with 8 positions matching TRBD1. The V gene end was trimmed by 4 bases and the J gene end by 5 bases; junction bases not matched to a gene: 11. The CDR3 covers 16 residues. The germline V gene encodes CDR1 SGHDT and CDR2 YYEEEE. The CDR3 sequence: CASSRGTGLFHQPQHF. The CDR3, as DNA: TGTGCCAGCAGCCGAGGGACAGGTCTTTTTCATCAGCCCCAGCATTTT.

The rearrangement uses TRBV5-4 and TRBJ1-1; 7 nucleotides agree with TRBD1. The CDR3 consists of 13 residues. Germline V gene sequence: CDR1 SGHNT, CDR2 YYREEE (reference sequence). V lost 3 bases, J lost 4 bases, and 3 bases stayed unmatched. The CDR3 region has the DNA TGTGCCAGCAGCTCGACAGGGAGCACTGAAGCTTTCTTT. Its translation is CASSSTGSTEAFF.

The CDR3 DNA follows: TGTGCCAGCAGCTTTCCGGGTAGGAGTGAAAAACTGTTTTTT. This translates into CASSFPGRSEKLFF. The V gene is TRBV7-6, the J gene TRBJ1-4; D remains unclear. The CDR3 extends over 14 amino acids. V was cut by 3 bases and J by 7 bases, with 12 bases left in between. CDR1 and CDR2 (germline): SGHVS, FNYEAQ.

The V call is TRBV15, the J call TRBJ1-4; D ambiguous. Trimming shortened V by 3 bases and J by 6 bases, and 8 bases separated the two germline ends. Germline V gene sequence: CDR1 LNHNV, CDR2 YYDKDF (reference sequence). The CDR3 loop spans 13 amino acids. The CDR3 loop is CATSSGPDEKLFF. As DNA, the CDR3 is TGTGCCACCAGCAGTGGGCCAGATGAAAAACTGTTTTTT.

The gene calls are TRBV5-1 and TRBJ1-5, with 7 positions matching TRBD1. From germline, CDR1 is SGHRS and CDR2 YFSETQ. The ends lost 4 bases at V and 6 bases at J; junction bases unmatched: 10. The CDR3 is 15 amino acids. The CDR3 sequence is CASSIDPGGSQPQHF. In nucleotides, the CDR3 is TGCGCCAGCAGCATAGACCCAGGGGGGAGTCAGCCCCAGCATTTT.

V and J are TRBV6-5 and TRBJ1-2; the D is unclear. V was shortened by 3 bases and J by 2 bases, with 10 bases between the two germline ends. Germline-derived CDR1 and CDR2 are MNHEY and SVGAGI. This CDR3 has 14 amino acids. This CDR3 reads CASSYTGSNYGYTF. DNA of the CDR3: TGTGCCAGCAGTTATACCGGGAGCAACTATGGCTACACCTTC.

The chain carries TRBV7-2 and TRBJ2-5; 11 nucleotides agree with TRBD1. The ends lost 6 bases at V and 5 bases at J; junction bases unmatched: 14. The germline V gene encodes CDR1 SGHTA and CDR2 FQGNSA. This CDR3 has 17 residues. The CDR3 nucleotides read TGTGCCAGCAGTCCCGGGGCGGGACAGGGGGGCGGCGAGACCCAGTACTTC. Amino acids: CASSPGAGQGGGETQYF. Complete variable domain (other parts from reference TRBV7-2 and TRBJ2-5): GAGVSQSPSNKVTEKGKDVELRCDPISGHTALYWYRQSLGQGLEFLIYFQGNSAPDKSGLPSDRFSAERTGGSVSTLTIQRTQQEDSAVYLCASSPGAGQGGGETQYFGPGTRLLVL.

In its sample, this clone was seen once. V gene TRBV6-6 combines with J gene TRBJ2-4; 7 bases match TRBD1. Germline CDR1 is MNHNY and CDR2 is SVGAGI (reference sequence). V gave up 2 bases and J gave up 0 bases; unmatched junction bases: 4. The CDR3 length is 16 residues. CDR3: CASSYPTGEAKNIQYF. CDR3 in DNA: TGTGCCAGCAGTTACCCCACAGGGGAAGCCAAAAACATTCAGTACTTC.

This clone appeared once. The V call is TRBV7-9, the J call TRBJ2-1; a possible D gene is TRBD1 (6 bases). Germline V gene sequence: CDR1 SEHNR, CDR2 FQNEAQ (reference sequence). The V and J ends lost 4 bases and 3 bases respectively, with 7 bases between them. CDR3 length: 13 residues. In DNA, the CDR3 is TGTGCCAGCAGCTCAGGGGACTACAATGAGCAGTTCTTC. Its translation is CASSSGDYNEQFF.

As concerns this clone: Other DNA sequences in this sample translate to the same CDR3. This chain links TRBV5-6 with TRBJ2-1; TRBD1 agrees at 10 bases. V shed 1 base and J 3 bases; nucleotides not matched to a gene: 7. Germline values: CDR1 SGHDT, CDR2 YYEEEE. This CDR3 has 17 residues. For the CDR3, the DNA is TGTGCCAGCAGCTTGAACCCCCGGGACAGGGGCTACAATGAGCAGTTCTTC. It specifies CASSLNPRDRGYNEQFF.

The CDR3 DNA reads TGTGCCAGCAGCTTGTCAAAGGGGTCAGAGACCCAGTACTTC. Protein: CASSLSKGSETQYF. The genes are TRBV7-7 and TRBJ2-5; the D gene is possibly TRBD1 (5 bases). The V end was cut by 3 bases, the J end by 4 bases, with 12 bases between. The CDR3 has 14 residues. Germline V gene data show CDR1 as SSHAT and CDR2 as FNYEAQ (reference sequence).

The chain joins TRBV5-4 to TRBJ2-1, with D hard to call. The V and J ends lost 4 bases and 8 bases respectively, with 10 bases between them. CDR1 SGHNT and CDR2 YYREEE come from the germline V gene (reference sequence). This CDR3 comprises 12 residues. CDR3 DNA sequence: TGTGCCAGCAGCGTCTCGGTCTATGAGCAGTTCTTC. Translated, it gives CASSVSVYEQFF. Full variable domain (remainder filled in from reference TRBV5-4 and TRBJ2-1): ETGVTQSPTHLIKTRGQQVTLRCSSQSGHNTVSWYQQALGQGPQFIFQYYREEENGRGNFPPRFSGLQFPNYSSELNVNALELDDSALYLCASSVSVYEQFFGPGTRLTVL.

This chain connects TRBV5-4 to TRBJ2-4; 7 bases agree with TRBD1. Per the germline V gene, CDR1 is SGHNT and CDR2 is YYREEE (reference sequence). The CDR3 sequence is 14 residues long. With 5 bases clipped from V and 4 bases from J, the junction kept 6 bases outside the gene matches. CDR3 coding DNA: TGTGCCAGCAGTACCAAGGGACAGAAAAACATTCAGTACTTC. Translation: CASSTKGQKNIQYF.

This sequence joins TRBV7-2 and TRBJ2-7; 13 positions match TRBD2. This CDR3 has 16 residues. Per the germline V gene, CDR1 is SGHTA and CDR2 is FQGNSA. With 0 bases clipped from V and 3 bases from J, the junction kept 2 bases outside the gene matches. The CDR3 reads CASSLAGLAGIYEQYF. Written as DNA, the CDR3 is TGTGCCAGCAGCTTAGCGGGACTAGCGGGGATCTACGAGCAGTACTTC.

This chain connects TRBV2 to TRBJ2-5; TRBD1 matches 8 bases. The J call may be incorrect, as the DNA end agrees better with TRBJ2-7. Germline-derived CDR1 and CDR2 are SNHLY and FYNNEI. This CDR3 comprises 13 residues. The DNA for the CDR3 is TGTGCCAGCAGTGAATCCGGACAGGGCGAGCAGTACTTC. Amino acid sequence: CASSESGQGEQYF.

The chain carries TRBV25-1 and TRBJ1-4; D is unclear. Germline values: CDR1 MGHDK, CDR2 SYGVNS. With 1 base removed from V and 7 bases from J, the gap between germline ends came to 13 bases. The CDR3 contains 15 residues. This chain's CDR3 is CASSEFEGAREKLFF. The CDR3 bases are TGTGCCAGCAGTGAATTTGAGGGTGCGCGTGAAAAACTGTTTTTT.